The clone carrying this T cell receptor beta chain appeared a single time. Its antigen is not known. The data derive from a study of T cell responses to AZD1222 COVID-19 vaccine. Study-wide findings and caveats: CD4 TCRs linked to vaccination spanned spike, dominating at 160-218 and 743-854. Repertoire collection took place solely once the T cell response had peaked. Clonal diversity may have been underestimated, and the donors were mostly white British, with more females than males.

Using immunoSEQ multiplex PCR, the repertoire was profiled, and TCRdb retains in-frame clones only, with some absent. This table has about 84,000 clones, 70% to 90% appearing once. The CDR3 extends over 14 amino acids. V gave up 2 bases and J gave up 4 bases, with 10 bases separating them. Germline assignment: CDR1 SGHKS and CDR2 YYEKEE (reference sequence). The receptor comes from an adult in good health. This rearrangement joins TRBV5-5 to TRBJ2-1, with a weak D call TRBD1 (5 bases). The sequencing used peripheral blood, collected on day 0 of AZD1222 vaccination. This CDR3 reads CASSFQTAYNEQFF. The CDR3 DNA reads as TGTGCCAGCAGCTTTCAGACAGCTTACAATGAGCAGTTCTTC.